This T cell receptor beta chain originates from a study of T cells in Graves' hyperthyroidism and ophthalmopathy. Only a few counts were recorded for this clonotype. The germline V gene has CDR1 SGHTA and CDR2 FQGTGA. There are 14 residues in the CDR3. After removal of 5 bases from V and 6 bases from J, the junction contained 9 bases not matched to a gene. TCR beta CDR3 sequences were amplified from RNA transcripts. With the HTBI primer set, the TCR CDR3 went through a first round of RT-PCR. MiXCR was run by TCRdb on the multiplex PCR reads, yielding one entry per CDR3 protein. This sample has around 720,000 distinct CDR3 sequences, with 35% found just once. The study enrolled patients aged 18 to 65 with newly diagnosed hyperthyroidism of under 2 months' duration. Fresh peripheral blood, 9.5 to 10 ml of it, supplied the PBMCs.

The sequence was collected from a woman in her 40s with Graves' hyperthyroidism. Sequencing input: blood. The chain has TRBV7-3 and TRBJ2-7; 8 bases are a match to TRBD2. For the CDR3, the DNA is TGTGCCAGCAGCCGGGGGGGGGCAGGGATCGAGCAGTACTTC. Amino acids: CASSRGGAGIEQYF.